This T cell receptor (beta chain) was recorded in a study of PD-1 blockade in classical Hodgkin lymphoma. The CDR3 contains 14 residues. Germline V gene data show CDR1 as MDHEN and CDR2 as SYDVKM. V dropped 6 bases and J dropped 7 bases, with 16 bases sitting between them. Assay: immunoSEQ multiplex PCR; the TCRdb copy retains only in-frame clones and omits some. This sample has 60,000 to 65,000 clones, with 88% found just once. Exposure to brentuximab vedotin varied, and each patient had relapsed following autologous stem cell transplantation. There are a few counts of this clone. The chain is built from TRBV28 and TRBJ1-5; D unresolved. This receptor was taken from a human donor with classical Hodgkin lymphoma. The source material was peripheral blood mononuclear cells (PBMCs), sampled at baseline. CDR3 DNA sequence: TGTGCCAGCAGGGTACTCAGGACCGCCCAGCCCCAGCATTTT. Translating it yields CASRVLRTAQPQHF.